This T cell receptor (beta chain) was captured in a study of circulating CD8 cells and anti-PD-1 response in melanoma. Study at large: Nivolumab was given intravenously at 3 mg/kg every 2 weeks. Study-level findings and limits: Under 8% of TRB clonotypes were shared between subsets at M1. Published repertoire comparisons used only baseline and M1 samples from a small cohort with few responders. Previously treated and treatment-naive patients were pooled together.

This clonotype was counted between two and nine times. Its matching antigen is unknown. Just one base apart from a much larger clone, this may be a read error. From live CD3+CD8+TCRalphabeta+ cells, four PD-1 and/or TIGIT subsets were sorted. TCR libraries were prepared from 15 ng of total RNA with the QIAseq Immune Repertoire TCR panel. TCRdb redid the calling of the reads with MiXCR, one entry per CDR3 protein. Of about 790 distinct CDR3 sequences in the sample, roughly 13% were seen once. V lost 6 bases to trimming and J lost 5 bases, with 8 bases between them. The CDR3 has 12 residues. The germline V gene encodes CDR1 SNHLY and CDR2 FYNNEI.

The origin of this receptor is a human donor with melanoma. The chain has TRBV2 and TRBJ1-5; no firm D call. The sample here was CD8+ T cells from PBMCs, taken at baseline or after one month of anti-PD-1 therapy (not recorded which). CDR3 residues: CASRAGYQPQHF. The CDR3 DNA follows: TGTGCCAGCAGAGCCGGGTATCAGCCCCAGCATTTT.